Listed here is a single T cell receptor beta chain. This sample is part of a study of blood T cell repertoires in COVID-19. Sequenced by immunoSEQ multiplex PCR; TCRdb stores in-frame clones only, minus some. Of around 280,000 clones in the sample, approximately 86% are singletons; the top ten hold over 1%. V dropped 5 bases and J dropped 5; count of bases not matched to a gene: 14. The CDR3 consists of 16 residues. Germline V lookup: CDR1 SGDLS, CDR2 YYNGEE. The chain recombines TRBV9 with TRBJ2-5; TRBD1 aligns across 8 bases. Sample: peripheral blood. This sequence was found in a man between 65 and 85 years old with acute or convalescent COVID-19. CDR3 region: CASSVTSWTGRETQYF. CDR3 nucleotide sequence: TGTGCCAGCAGTGTAACTTCGTGGACAGGGAGGGAGACCCAGTACTTC.